This T cell receptor (beta chain) was captured in a study of low-dose radiotherapy and immunotherapy resistance in tumors. Turning to the study itself: 1 Gy per fraction was delivered to Cohort 2 every two weeks, for 13 Gy total over 26 weeks.

Described time point: after trial treatment. As to treatment: LDRT plus nivolumab, ipilimumab, low-dose cyclophosphamide and aspirin (RACIN trial). Donors were treated with nivolumab, ipilimumab, aspirin, and low-dose cyclophosphamide and radiotherapy. Ten or more counts support this clonotype. This CDR3 spans 15 amino acids. CDR1 is GTSNPN and CDR2 is SVGIG in the germline V gene (reference sequence). The V end was cut by 2 bases, the J end by 7 bases, with 17 bases between. Covering alpha and beta chains, TRAV- and TRBV-specific primers were used for the first-strand cDNA. The PCR that amplified TCRs ran for approximately 20 cycles, relying on a constant-region primer and a V-primer adapter. TCRdb reanalysed the reads using MiXCR and keeps one entry per CDR3 protein. The data show 60,000 or so distinct CDR3 sequences, about 25% seen once.

J is TRBJ1-4 and V is TRBV30, with D possibly matching TRBD1 (5 bases). Here the sequenced sample was PBMCs, taken after low-dose radiotherapy plus immunotherapy. The sequence was obtained from a male donor with prostate cancer. The CDR3 loop is CAWSPLGAGGEKLFF. CDR3 coding DNA: TGTGCCTGGAGTCCGCTCGGGGCTGGCGGTGAAAAACTGTTTTTT.